Below, 27 T cell receptor beta chains from the same sample are listed, as sequenced in a study of PD-1 blockade in classical Hodgkin lymphoma. The time point: cycle 4 day 1 (C4D1), after 6 weeks of nivolumab. Relapse after autologous stem cell transplantation occurred in every patient, and brentuximab vedotin exposure varied. Profiling relied on immunoSEQ multiplex PCR, and the TCRdb table lists in-frame clones only, not all of them. Of 20,000 or so clones listed, 84% are singletons. Source: peripheral blood mononuclear cells (PBMCs), taken before the fourth cycle of nivolumab. These receptors were taken from a human donor with classical Hodgkin lymphoma.

The genes are TRBV30 and TRBJ1-2; D may be TRBD1 (5 bases). This CDR3 is 15 amino acids long. Germline CDR1 GTSNPN, CDR2 SVGIG (reference sequence). V was trimmed by 0 bases and J by 5 bases, leaving 16 bases between them. CDR3: CAWSVPGPGGYGYTF. The CDR3 DNA reads as TGTGCCTGGAGTGTCCCGGGCCCCGGGGGATATGGCTACACCTTC. Variable domain in full (rest from reference TRBV30 and TRBJ1-2): SQTIHQWPATLVQPVGSPLSLECTVEGTSNPNLYWYRQAAGRGLQLLFYSVGIGQISSEVPQNLSASRPQDRQFILSSKKLLLSDSGFYLCAWSVPGPGGYGYTFGSGTRLTVV.

This chain joins TRBV18 and TRBJ2-1; D is unclear. The CDR3 spans 11 residues. Trimming took 6 bases from V and 8 from J, leaving 8 bases between them. Looked up from germline, CDR1 is KGHSH and CDR2 is LQKENI. The CDR3, as DNA: TGTGCCAGCTCTAACTCGGATGAGCAGTTCTTC. Translating gives CASSNSDEQFF.

The chain employs TRBV5-4 and TRBJ1-2; TRBD1 matches at 10 bases. Looked up from germline, CDR1 is SGHNT and CDR2 is YYREEE (reference sequence). V shed 3 bases and J 7 bases; nucleotides not matched to a gene: 6. CDR3 length: 14 amino acids. The CDR3 sequence: CASSYRQGARGYTF. Here the CDR3 DNA reads TGTGCCAGCAGCTATCGACAGGGGGCCCGTGGCTACACCTTC.

This clone came up once. The chain uses TRBV28 and TRBJ1-3; 7 positions match TRBD1. This CDR3 has 15 amino acids. Germline V CDR1 and CDR2: MDHEN, SYDVKM. V lost 1 base, J lost 7 bases, and 7 bases stayed unmatched. The CDR3 loop reads CASSLLTGSMNTIYF. The DNA for the CDR3 is TGTGCCAGCAGTTTATTGACAGGGTCTATGAACACCATATATTTT.

This sequence joins TRBV28 and TRBJ2-6, with 7 positions matching TRBD1. Germline CDR1 is MDHEN and CDR2 is SYDVKM. V was clipped by 4 bases and J by 4 bases; unmatched bases: 4. The CDR3 length is 15 residues. CDR3 loop: CASSSTGPGANVLTF. Written as DNA, the CDR3 is TGTGCCAGCAGTTCGACAGGGCCCGGGGCCAACGTCCTGACTTTC.

The rearrangement uses TRBV11-3 and TRBJ2-7; no firm D call. This CDR3 has 11 residues. Germline lookup yields CDR1 SGHNT and CDR2 YENEEA. Trimming stripped 4 bases from V and 4 bases from J, with 5 bases between. The DNA for the CDR3 is TGTGCCAGCAGCTATCAATACGAGCAGTACTTC. As protein: CASSYQYEQYF.

The chain recombines TRBV6-6 with TRBJ2-7, with TRBD2 identical over 7 bases. Germline CDR1 MNHNY, CDR2 SVGAGI (reference sequence). CDR3 length: 15 residues. J lost 2 bases, V lost 0 bases, and 4 bases had no gene match. This CDR3 is CASSYSSSGTYEQYF. The CDR3 DNA reads TGTGCCAGCAGTTACTCCTCTAGCGGTACCTACGAGCAGTACTTC.

The chain has TRBV9 and TRBJ2-7; perhaps D is TRBD1 or TRBD2 (6 bases each). The CDR3 is made up of 15 amino acids. Trimming removed 0 bases at V and 5 bases at J, with 15 bases between. CDR1 is SGDLS and CDR2 is YYNGEE in the germline V gene. CDR3 in DNA: TGTGCCAGCAGCGTAGCCGGGGGCCGGGGAGACGAGCAGTACTTC. Translating it yields CASSVAGGRGDEQYF.

The J gene is TRBJ2-3, the V gene TRBV9; 8 bases are shared with TRBD2. Germline lookup yields CDR1 SGDLS and CDR2 YYNGEE. V trimming: 4 bases; J trimming: 5 bases; junction bases outside the gene matches: 12. The CDR3 length is 16 residues. DNA of the CDR3: TGTGCCAGCAGCCCACTGGGCGGGAGGCGCGAAGATACGCAGTATTTT. It codes for CASSPLGGRREDTQYF.

The chain joins TRBV7-6 to TRBJ2-5, with D unclear. The germline CDR1 and CDR2 sequences are SGHVS and FNYEAQ. This CDR3 has 11 amino acids. V was shortened by 4 bases and J by 5 bases, with 5 bases between the two germline ends. CDR3 in amino acids: CASSSSETQYF. DNA of the CDR3: TGTGCCAGCAGCTCGTCGGAGACCCAGTACTTC.

The V and J genes are TRBV7-8 and TRBJ1-2; TRBD1 matches 8 bases. The CDR3 length is 14 residues. Germline values: CDR1 SGHVS, CDR2 FQNEAQ. V shed 5 bases and J 5 bases; nucleotides not matched to a gene: 7. The CDR3 spells CASSPGQDPYGYTF. CDR3 in DNA: TGTGCCAGCAGCCCGGGACAGGACCCTTATGGCTACACCTTC. Looking up the rest from reference TRBV7-8 and TRBJ1-2 gives the full variable domain: GAGVSQSPRYKVAKRGQDVALRCDPISGHVSLFWYQQALGQGPEFLTYFQNEAQLDKSGLPSDRFFAERPEGSVSTLKIQRTQQEDSAVYLCASSPGQDPYGYTFGSGTRLTVV.

The genes are TRBV19 and TRBJ2-1, with D maybe TRBD2 (7 bases). Germline assignment: CDR1 LNHDA and CDR2 SQIVND (reference sequence). V was cut by 1 base and J by 0 bases, with 10 bases left in between. This CDR3 region has 16 residues. Here the CDR3 DNA reads TGTGCCAGTAGTATAGTTAGGGGGGGCTCCTACAATGAGCAGTTCTTC. Protein sequence: CASSIVRGGSYNEQFF.

This clone was observed a single time. The chain is built from TRBV5-1 and TRBJ2-7; 10 bases agree with TRBD1. Unmatched junction bases numbered 7, after V lost 7 bases and J lost 3 bases. This CDR3 comprises 14 residues. The germline CDR1 and CDR2 sequences are SGHRS and YFSETQ. CDR3 region: CASFSGTGVYEQYF. As DNA, the CDR3 is TGCGCCAGCTTTTCCGGGACAGGGGTCTACGAGCAGTACTTC.

V gene TRBV6-5 combines with J gene TRBJ1-1; TRBD1 aligns across 7 bases. Germline CDR1 is MNHEY and CDR2 is SVGAGI. V gave up 7 bases and J gave up 2 bases; unmatched junction bases: 7. CDR3 size: 14 residues. CDR3 nucleotide sequence: TGTGCCAGCATCTCTCGGGACAGAAACACTGAAGCTTTCTTT. It is translated as CASISRDRNTEAFF.

This chain joins TRBV2 and TRBJ2-3, with D tentatively TRBD2 (7 bases). The germline V and J ends were trimmed by 7 bases and 1 base, with 9 bases remaining between them. CDR3 size: 13 residues. CDR1 SNHLY and CDR2 FYNNEI come from the germline V gene. The CDR3 spells CASKGGGTDTQYF. DNA for the CDR3: TGTGCCAGCAAGGGGGGGGGCACAGATACGCAGTATTTT.

This chain uses TRBV25-1 with TRBJ1-1; no reliable D call. This CDR3 is built from 16 residues. V was clipped by 1 base and J by 1 base, with 13 bases between them. The germline CDR1 and CDR2 sequences are MGHDK and SYGVNS. The CDR3 is CASSESAGRWNTEAFF. In DNA, the CDR3 is TGTGCCAGCAGTGAATCTGCGGGTCGCTGGAACACTGAAGCTTTCTTT.

The rearrangement uses TRBV28 and TRBJ1-5; D not resolved. The CDR3 covers 16 residues. Germline CDR1 and CDR2: MDHEN and SYDVKM. V was cut by 0 bases and J by 2 bases, with 11 bases left in between. CDR3 region: CASSLWGPGGNQPQHF. CDR3 sequence (DNA): TGTGCCAGCAGTTTATGGGGCCCGGGAGGCAATCAGCCCCAGCATTTT.

The CDR3 DNA sequence: TGTGCCAGCAGTTTAAGGGACACAGCTTTCTTT. Translating it yields CASSLRDTAFF. The J gene is TRBJ1-1, the V gene TRBV28; a weak D match, TRBD1 (6 bases). Germline V lookup: CDR1 MDHEN, CDR2 SYDVKM. V lost 2 bases, J lost 10 bases, and 8 bases lay in between. The CDR3 has 11 amino acids.

This clone was seen a single time. The CDR3 sequence: CASSLKGQLNTEAFF. In DNA form, the CDR3 reads TGTGCCAGCAGCTTGAAGGGACAGCTAAACACTGAAGCTTTCTTT. The V call is TRBV5-8, the J call TRBJ1-1; 7 positions agree with TRBD1. This CDR3 region has 15 residues. The junction had 5 bases not matched to a gene; V was cut back by 1 base and J by 2 bases. Germline lookup yields CDR1 SGHTS and CDR2 YDEGEE. Complete variable domain (other parts from reference TRBV5-8 and TRBJ1-1): EAGVTQSPTHLIKTRGQQATLRCSPISGHTSVYWYQQALGLGLQFLLWYDEGEERNRGNFPPRFSGRQFPNYSSELNVNALELEDSALYLCASSLKGQLNTEAFFGQGTRLTVV.

Concerning this clone: At one boundary the junction diverges from the germline segment, which might be a read error. The V and J genes are TRBV4-1 and TRBJ1-1; TRBD1 matches 9 bases. The CDR3 is made up of 15 amino acids. CDR1 is MGHRA and CDR2 is YSYEKL in the germline V gene. DNA for the CDR3: TGCGCCGGCAGCCGGTACCGGGACAGGGACACTGAAGCTTTCTTT. Translation: CAGSRYRDRDTEAFF.

This chain uses TRBV11-2 with TRBJ2-1; 9 nucleotides match TRBD2. The CDR3 has 15 residues. V lost 4 bases and J lost 5; bases outside the gene matches: 6. Germline V gives CDR1 SGHAT, CDR2 FQNNGV. CDR3 residues: CASSYLAGANNEQFF. The CDR3 nucleotides read TGTGCCAGCAGCTATTTAGCGGGAGCAAACAATGAGCAGTTCTTC. Looking up the rest from reference TRBV11-2 and TRBJ2-1 gives the full variable domain: EAGVAQSPRYKIIEKRQSVAFWCNPISGHATLYWYQQILGQGPKLLIQFQNNGVVDDSQLPKDRFSAERLKGVDSTLKIQPAKLEDSAVYLCASSYLAGANNEQFFGPGTRLTVL.

V and J are TRBV2 and TRBJ2-1; 8 positions match TRBD2. With V trimmed by 4 bases and J by 4 bases, 6 bases remained unmatched. CDR3 size: 15 residues. Germline V gene sequence: CDR1 SNHLY, CDR2 FYNNEI. In DNA, the CDR3 is TGTGCCAGCAGTGCAGAAGCGGGAGCTTACAATGAGCAGTTCTTC. Its protein is CASSAEAGAYNEQFF.

V usage is TRBV5-1 and J usage is TRBJ2-1; 11 positions agree with TRBD2. CDR3 length equals 19 residues. V gave up 0 bases and J gave up 7 bases; unmatched junction bases: 15. CDR1 SGHRS and CDR2 YFSETQ come from the germline V gene. The CDR3 loop reads CASSLEKPLAGGPRNEQFF. DNA of the CDR3: TGCGCCAGCAGCTTGGAAAAGCCTCTAGCGGGGGGACCTCGGAATGAGCAGTTCTTC. Filled out from reference TRBV5-1 and TRBJ2-1, the complete variable domain reads KAGVTQTPRYLIKTRGQQVTLSCSPISGHRSVSWYQQTPGQGLQFLFEYFSETQRNKGNFPGRFSGRQFSNSRSEMNVSTLELGDSALYLCASSLEKPLAGGPRNEQFFGPGTRLTVL.

V gene TRBV5-1 combines with J gene TRBJ1-1; 12 positions agree with TRBD1. The CDR3 totals 18 residues. V gave up 0 bases and J gave up 0 bases; unmatched junction bases: 6. Germline V gives CDR1 SGHRS, CDR2 YFSETQ. The CDR3 protein is CASSLDGTGGFMNTEAFF. The CDR3 nucleotides read TGCGCCAGCAGCTTGGATGGGACAGGGGGCTTTATGAACACTGAAGCTTTCTTT.

This clone is a singleton in its sample. The CDR3 sequence: CASSSSGGSYNEQFF. CDR3 nucleotide sequence: TGCGCCAGCAGCTCCTCAGGGGGCTCCTACAATGAGCAGTTCTTC. The rearrangement uses TRBV5-1 and TRBJ2-1; 7 bases align to TRBD1. The CDR3 loop spans 15 amino acids. V gave up 3 bases and J gave up 0 bases; unmatched junction bases: 3. CDR1 and CDR2 (germline): SGHRS, YFSETQ.

This clone was observed once. The CDR3 loop is CASSERGNSPLHF. As DNA, the CDR3 is TGTGCCAGCAGTGAACGCGGGAATTCACCCCTCCACTTT. V is TRBV6-1 and J is TRBJ1-6; D unclear. With 2 bases removed from V and 7 bases from J, the gap between germline ends came to 6 bases. This CDR3 is built from 13 residues. Germline CDR1 reads MNHNS; CDR2 reads SASEGT.

This chain uses TRBV9 with TRBJ1-5; 7 positions agree with TRBD1. CDR3 length: 15 amino acids. Germline CDR1 and CDR2: SGDLS and YYNGEE. The V gene end was trimmed by 4 bases and the J gene end by 0 bases; junction bases not matched to a gene: 4. In DNA, the CDR3 is TGTGCCAGCAGCCCTGACAGGGCTAGCAATCAGCCCCAGCATTTT. It is translated as CASSPDRASNQPQHF.